Listed below are T cell receptor beta chains from one sample, sequenced in a study of graft-versus-host responses after intestinal transplantation. Measured with immunoSEQ multiplex PCR; TCRdb has only the in-frame clones, and not every one. The sample has over 45,000 clones, approximately 90% seen once. Sequences were derived from PBMCs, sampled 26 days after transplant. These receptors originate from a human patient who received an intestinal transplant, so some T cells may come from the graft donor. CDR3s include the opening cysteine and the closing phenylalanine or tryptophan. The order of the fields is CDR3 length, J gene, V gene, CDR3 protein.

13,TRBJ2-7,TRBV6-5,CASSMDRLAEQYF
14,TRBJ1-4,TRBV2,CASRPDRGREKLFF
16,TRBJ2-7,TRBV7-9,CASSQRGLAEGYEQYF
15,TRBJ2-5,TRBV29-1,CSVGDWVGGGETQYF
14,TRBJ2-1,TRBV7-6,CASSRRGTFDEQFF
12,TRBJ2-3,TRBV2,CASRGLPDTQYF
15,TRBJ2-7,TRBV6-5,CASSRPGRSFYEQYF
12,TRBJ1-1,TRBV6-5,CASSYSGQEAFF
13,TRBJ2-2,TRBV6-4,CASSDSEHGELFF
16,TRBJ1-1,TRBV5-6,CASSPPGPGDRTEAFF
13,TRBJ2-5,TRBV5-1,CASSLVPGETQYF
16,TRBJ2-3,TRBV15,CATSRLLAGSADTQYF
14,TRBJ2-1,TRBV4-1,CASGRLAGVNEQFF
18,TRBJ2-5,TRBV28,CASSLSGLAGAIPETQYF
15,TRBJ1-5,TRBV5-8,CASSLGVGGNQPQHF
17,TRBJ2-4,TRBV27,CASSPTGVFLAKNIQYF
14,TRBJ1-5,TRBV7-9,CASSLAGGDQPQHF
13,TRBJ1-5,TRBV19,CASAGMTNQPQHF
18,TRBJ2-1,TRBV4-3,CASSQVASGGAPYNEQFF
13,TRBJ2-7,TRBV11-2,CASSLGEHYEQYF
15,TRBJ2-2,TRBV19,CASIRQGALTGELFF
16,TRBJ1-4,TRBV7-7,CASTFRFGNPNEKLFF
15,TRBJ1-1,TRBV27,CASSPYRVGGTEAFF
16,TRBJ1-2,TRBV29-1,CSVETGGLLENYGYTF
18,TRBJ2-5,TRBV5-5,CASSNRSPWTVPSGTQYF
14,TRBJ1-2,TRBV4-1,CASSQSGLAYGYTF
20,TRBJ2-1,TRBV10-3,CAISEPDPTKTGRAHNEQFF
13,TRBJ1-2,TRBV28,CASSLSGVYGYTF
16,TRBJ2-1,TRBV2,CASSGTSGGAVNEQFF
15,TRBJ2-2,TRBV19,CASSIIQGAGGELFF
14,TRBJ1-4,TRBV13,CASSARVSNEKLFF
14,TRBJ1-4,TRBV28,CASSFGGPNEKLFF
14,TRBJ2-5,TRBV5-1,CASSSWDRQETQYF
16,TRBJ2-1,TRBV7-9,CASSLVGLGGFHEQFF
19,TRBJ2-3,TRBV7-6,CASSHGLAGGRGLTDTQYF
15,TRBJ2-7,TRBV18,CASSPPGTVIYEQYF
15,.,TRBV5-6,CASSLGAGSSYEQYF
13,TRBJ2-7,TRBV27,CASSLGTTYEQYF
14,TRBJ1-1,TRBV29-1,CSVEDRGLDTEAFF
13,TRBJ2-7,TRBV2,CASSEGTGVEQYF
15,TRBJ2-7,TRBV6-5,CASSYGQEESREQYF